The rows below give T cell receptor beta chains drawn from one sample of a study of shared clonotypes between healthy human individuals. The data were produced by immunoSEQ multiplex PCR, yet TCRdb's version contains in-frame clones alone and is incomplete. The sample includes about 2 million clones, approximately 95% of them seen just once. Sequenced input: naive CD4+ T cells sorted from blood. The receptors come from a man aged 18 to 35 in good health. Each CDR3 is given with its conserved first and last residue. Each record gives: CDR3 protein, CDR3 DNA, V gene, D gene, clone size, J gene. The D gene is left open where the match is weak. Some rows have no size entry. The others give once, few or many, or a class for an expanded clone.

CDR3: CASSLRQGPLGTEAFF; DNA: TGTGCCAGCTCACTCCGACAGGGCCCACTTGGCACTGAAGCTTTCTTT; V: TRBV18; D: TRBD1; size: NA; J: TRBJ1-1
CDR3: CASSYDGGVGTDTQYF; DNA: TGTGCCAGCAGTTACGACGGCGGGGTGGGCACAGATACGCAGTATTTT; V: TRBV6-6; D: NA; size: NA; J: TRBJ2-3
CDR3: CASSLAPPSTGYTF; DNA: TGTGCCAGCAGCTTAGCCCCCCCCAGTACAGGCTACACCTTC; V: TRBV7-2; D: NA; size: NA; J: TRBJ1-2
CDR3: CARSGTLDSLNTEAFF; DNA: TGTGCCAGAAGCGGGACCCTGGACAGTCTGAACACTGAAGCTTTCTTT; V: TRBV5-3; D: NA; size: NA; J: TRBJ1-1
CDR3: CASSQEGNRGNEKLFF; DNA: TGCGCCAGCAGCCAAGAGGGGAACAGGGGTAATGAAAAACTGTTTTTT; V: TRBV4-1; D: TRBD1; size: NA; J: TRBJ1-4
CDR3: CASSGTGISGAGANVLTF; DNA: TGTGCCAGCAGCGGTACCGGGATTTCTGGGGCTGGGGCCAACGTCCTGACTTTC; V: TRBV9; D: NA; size: NA; J: TRBJ2-6
CDR3: CASGPIDTNYGYTF; DNA: TGTGCTAGTGGCCCGATTGATACTAACTATGGCTACACCTTC; V: TRBV12-5; D: NA; size: NA; J: TRBJ1-2
CDR3: CASTPTGYTDTQYF; DNA: TGTGCCAGCACCCCGACAGGGTACACAGATACGCAGTATTTT; V: TRBV6-5; D: TRBD1; size: NA; J: TRBJ2-3
CDR3: CASGAIGANVLTF; DNA: TGTGCCAGCGGTGCAATTGGGGCCAACGTCCTGACTTTC; V: TRBV2; D: NA; size: NA; J: TRBJ2-6
CDR3: CASSREFNQPQHF; DNA: TGCGCCAGCAGCCGTGAGTTCAATCAGCCCCAGCATTTT; V: TRBV4-1; D: NA; size: NA; J: TRBJ1-5
CDR3: CASSVGGVQETQYF; DNA: TGTGCCAGCAGTGTAGGGGGAGTCCAAGAGACCCAGTACTTC; V: TRBV25-1; D: NA; size: NA; J: TRBJ2-5
CDR3: CASSSGNTDTQYF; DNA: TGTGCCAGCAGCTCTGGAAACACAGATACGCAGTATTTT; V: TRBV7-9; D: NA; size: NA; J: TRBJ2-3
CDR3: CASSPSGVNSPLHF; DNA: TGTGCCAGCAGCCCGAGCGGGGTCAATTCACCCCTCCACTTT; V: TRBV7-2; D: NA; size: NA; J: TRBJ1-6
CDR3: CSVARTSGGNTDTQYF; DNA: TGCAGCGTTGCCCGGACTAGCGGGGGCAACACAGATACGCAGTATTTT; V: TRBV29-1; D: TRBD2; size: NA; J: TRBJ2-3
CDR3: CASSLSLSGANVLTF; DNA: TGCGCCAGCAGCTTGTCCCTCTCTGGGGCCAACGTCCTGACTTTC; V: TRBV5-1; D: NA; size: NA; J: TRBJ2-6
CDR3: CASSLLGTGVYEQYF; DNA: TGTGCCAGCAGTTTATTGGGGACAGGAGTCTACGAGCAGTACTTC; V: TRBV27; D: TRBD1; size: NA; J: TRBJ2-7
CDR3: CASSLVGTVAYGYTF; DNA: TGCGCCAGCAGCTTGGTGGGGACAGTGGCGTATGGCTACACCTTC; V: TRBV5-1; D: TRBD1; size: NA; J: TRBJ1-2
CDR3: CASTGTSGHSTYEQYF; DNA: TGCGCCAGCACCGGGACTAGCGGACATTCCACCTACGAGCAGTACTTC; V: TRBV5-1; D: TRBD2; size: NA; J: TRBJ2-7
CDR3: CASWTVNQPQHF; DNA: TGTGCCAGCTGGACAGTAAATCAGCCCCAGCATTTT; V: TRBV6-6; D: NA; size: NA; J: TRBJ1-5
CDR3: CASSSLAGREQYF; DNA: TGTGCCAGCAGTTCACTAGCGGGACGCGAGCAGTACTTC; V: TRBV6-5; D: TRBD2; size: NA; J: TRBJ2-7
CDR3: CASSFVSGNEAFF; DNA: TGTGCCAGCAGCTTCGTTTCGGGGAACGAAGCTTTCTTT; V: TRBV7-6; D: NA; size: NA; J: TRBJ1-1
CDR3: CASRPRTSGYYNEQFF; DNA: TGTGCCAGCAGACCTCGTACTAGCGGGTATTACAATGAGCAGTTCTTC; V: TRBV5-8; D: TRBD2; size: NA; J: TRBJ2-1
CDR3: CASSQDPGQGGQPQHF; DNA: TGCGCCAGCAGCCAAGATCCGGGACAGGGAGGTCAGCCCCAGCATTTT; V: TRBV4-1; D: TRBD1; size: NA; J: TRBJ1-5
CDR3: CASRGQGNYEQYF; DNA: TGTGCCAGCAGGGGACAGGGGAACTACGAGCAGTACTTC; V: TRBV25-1; D: TRBD1; size: NA; J: TRBJ2-7
CDR3: CAISDIRPMNTEAFF; DNA: TGTGCCATCAGTGATATAAGACCCATGAACACTGAAGCTTTCTTT; V: TRBV10-3; D: NA; size: NA; J: TRBJ1-1
CDR3: CASSKGTGPYEQYF; DNA: TGTGCCAGCAGCAAAGGGACGGGACCCTACGAGCAGTACTTC; V: TRBV21-1; D: NA; size: NA; J: TRBJ2-7
CDR3: CASNIATGRASPLHF; DNA: TGTGCCAGCAACATCGCGACAGGGCGGGCTTCACCCCTCCACTTT; V: TRBV2; D: TRBD1; size: few; J: TRBJ1-6
CDR3: CASSTGGIKPQHF; DNA: TGTGCCAGCAGTACAGGGGGAATTAAGCCCCAGCATTTT; V: TRBV7-2; D: TRBD1; size: few; J: TRBJ1-5
CDR3: CSVVGGAGIPGELFF; DNA: TGCAGCGTTGTAGGGGGCGCGGGTATCCCCGGGGAGCTGTTTTTT; V: TRBV29-1; D: TRBD1; size: NA; J: TRBJ2-2
CDR3: CASSVSWTSPEQYF; DNA: TGTGCCAGCAGCGTTTCCTGGACAAGTCCCGAGCAGTACTTC; V: TRBV9; D: NA; size: NA; J: TRBJ2-7
CDR3: CASSLTGDPYNEQFF; DNA: TGCGCCAGCAGCTTGACAGGGGACCCCTACAATGAGCAGTTCTTC; V: TRBV5-1; D: TRBD1; size: NA; J: TRBJ2-1
CDR3: CASSLASGGREQYF; DNA: TGTGCCAGCAGCTTGGCCTCGGGGGGGCGCGAGCAGTACTTC; V: TRBV5-4; D: TRBD2; size: NA; J: TRBJ2-7
CDR3: CATTNGQGAYEQYF; DNA: TGTGCCACCACAAATGGACAGGGAGCCTACGAGCAGTACTTC; V: TRBV19; D: TRBD1; size: NA; J: TRBJ2-7
CDR3: CASSAGTSADTQYF; DNA: TGCGCCAGCTCAGCAGGGACCAGCGCAGATACGCAGTATTTT; V: TRBV5-1; D: NA; size: NA; J: TRBJ2-3
CDR3: CASRSGTANTEAFF; DNA: TGTGCCAGCAGAAGCGGGACAGCGAACACTGAAGCTTTCTTT; V: TRBV6-5; D: TRBD1; size: once; J: TRBJ1-1
CDR3: CASSFNRQKTQYF; DNA: TGTGCCAGCAGCTTTAACAGGCAAAAGACCCAGTACTTC; V: TRBV7-2; D: NA; size: NA; J: TRBJ2-5
CDR3: CASIVDRTEAFF; DNA: TGTGCCAGCATAGTGGACAGGACTGAAGCTTTCTTT; V: TRBV27; D: TRBD1; size: NA; J: TRBJ1-1
CDR3: CASSGGLPPQETQYF; DNA: TGTGCCAGCAGTGGGGGGCTCCCCCCCCAAGAGACCCAGTACTTC; V: TRBV9; D: NA; size: NA; J: TRBJ2-5
CDR3: CASSFGGGRNTGELFF; DNA: TGTGCCAGCAGTTTCGGAGGCGGGAGGAACACCGGGGAGCTGTTTTTT; V: TRBV27; D: TRBD2; size: NA; J: TRBJ2-2
CDR3: CAWSARVNEKLFF; DNA: TGTGCCTGGAGTGCTAGGGTTAATGAAAAACTGTTTTTT; V: TRBV30; D: NA; size: NA; J: TRBJ1-4
CDR3: CASRPGQGGNQPQHF; DNA: TGCGCCAGCAGACCGGGACAGGGAGGGAATCAGCCCCAGCATTTT; V: TRBV5-1; D: TRBD1; size: NA; J: TRBJ1-5
CDR3: CAWSVSGGTGELFF; DNA: TGTGCCTGGAGTGTGTCAGGGGGCACCGGGGAGCTGTTTTTT; V: TRBV30; D: TRBD1; size: NA; J: TRBJ2-2
CDR3: CASSIQGVKTQYF; DNA: TGTGCCAGCAGTATACAGGGTGTGAAGACCCAGTACTTC; V: TRBV2; D: NA; size: once; J: TRBJ2-5
CDR3: CATSRDMGGAYTEAFF; DNA: TGTGCCACCAGCAGAGATATGGGTGGGGCTTACACTGAAGCTTTCTTT; V: TRBV15; D: NA; size: NA; J: TRBJ1-1
CDR3: CASRRAGGFEETQYF; DNA: TGTGCCAGCAGGAGGGCGGGAGGGTTTGAGGAGACCCAGTACTTC; V: TRBV25-1; D: TRBD2; size: NA; J: TRBJ2-5
CDR3: CASSLGALNSPLHF; DNA: TGTGCCAGCAGCCTTGGGGCCTTGAATTCACCCCTCCACTTT; V: TRBV4-2; D: NA; size: NA; J: TRBJ1-6
CDR3: CASSGPYVRYEQYF; DNA: TGTGCCAGCAGTGGCCCCTACGTACGATACGAGCAGTACTTC; V: TRBV2; D: NA; size: NA; J: TRBJ2-7
CDR3: CASSQEEGPYEQYF; DNA: TGCGCCAGCAGCCAAGAGGAAGGCCCCTACGAGCAGTACTTC; V: TRBV11-2; D: NA; size: NA; J: TRBJ2-7
CDR3: CSAPGDRDLAF; DNA: TGCAGTGCTCCTGGGGACAGGGATCTCGCCTTC; V: TRBV20-1; D: TRBD1; size: NA; J: TRBJ1-2
CDR3: CASSASGIGETQYF; DNA: TGTGCCAGCAGCGCAAGTGGGATCGGAGAGACCCAGTACTTC; V: TRBV5-6; D: NA; size: NA; J: TRBJ2-5
CDR3: CASSESWGPSYNEQFF; DNA: TGTGCCAGCAGTGAAAGCTGGGGCCCCTCCTACAATGAGCAGTTCTTC; V: TRBV6-1; D: NA; size: NA; J: TRBJ2-1
CDR3: CSSKDGYGELFF; DNA: TGCAGCTCGAAAGACGGGTACGGGGAGCTGTTTTTT; V: TRBV29-1; D: NA; size: NA; J: TRBJ2-2
CDR3: CASSITRPSINEKLFF; DNA: TGTGCCAGTAGTATCACCAGGCCGTCAATTAATGAAAAACTGTTTTTT; V: TRBV19; D: NA; size: NA; J: TRBJ1-4
CDR3: CASSAGGNYGYTF; DNA: TGTGCCAGCAGCGCTGGCGGAAATTATGGCTACACCTTC; V: TRBV9; D: NA; size: NA; J: TRBJ1-2
CDR3: CASRGRGPTEAFF; DNA: TGTGCCAGTAGAGGCAGGGGGCCTACTGAAGCTTTCTTT; V: TRBV19; D: TRBD1; size: NA; J: TRBJ1-1